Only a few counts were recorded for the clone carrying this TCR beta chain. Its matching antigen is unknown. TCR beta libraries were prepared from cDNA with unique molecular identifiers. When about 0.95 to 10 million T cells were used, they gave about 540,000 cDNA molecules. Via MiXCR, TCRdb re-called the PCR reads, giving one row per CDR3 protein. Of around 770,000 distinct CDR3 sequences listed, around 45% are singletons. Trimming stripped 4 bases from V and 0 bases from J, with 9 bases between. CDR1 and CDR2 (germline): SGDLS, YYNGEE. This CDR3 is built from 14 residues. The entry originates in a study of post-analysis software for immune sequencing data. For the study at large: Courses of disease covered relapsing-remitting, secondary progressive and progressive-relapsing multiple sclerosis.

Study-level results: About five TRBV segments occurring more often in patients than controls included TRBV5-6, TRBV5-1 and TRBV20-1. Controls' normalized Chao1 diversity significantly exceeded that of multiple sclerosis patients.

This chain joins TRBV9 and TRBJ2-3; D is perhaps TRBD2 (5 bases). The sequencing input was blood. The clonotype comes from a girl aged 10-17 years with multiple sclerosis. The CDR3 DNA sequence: TGTGCCAGCAGCCTGACTACGAGCACAGATACGCAGTATTTT. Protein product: CASSLTTSTDTQYF.